These T cell receptor beta chains were read from a single sample in a study of human T cells and chemical hapten exposure. TCRdb recomputed calls from the RACE reads with MiXCR, one row per CDR3 protein. The table shows under 200,000 distinct CDR3 sequences, with 30% occurring only once. Sequenced material: whole blood, taken in connection with sensitization to the hapten diphenylcyclopropenone (DPC). Receptors were obtained from a woman between 25 and 40 years old with alopecia areata. Some clones in this sample may be carry-over from other donors' samples. The CDR3 runs from the conserved cysteine through the conserved F or W. D genes are given only for firm matches. Rows may omit the clone size; those that give it use once, few, many or a size class.

D	length	J	size	V	CDR3	DNA
TRBD2	14	TRBJ2-7	NA	TRBV20-1	CSARPGTSRLWQYF	TGCAGTGCTCGACCCGGGACTAGCCGATTGTGGCAGTACTTC
NA	14	TRBJ1-2	few	TRBV28	CASSLVGQTYGYTF	TGTGCCAGCAGTTTAGTAGGACAGACGTATGGCTACACCTTC
NA	15	TRBJ1-1	NA	TRBV12-3/TRBV12-4	CASSLSGAGDPGAFF	TGTGCCAGCAGTTTATCCGGGGCAGGGGACCCGGGGGCTTTCTTT
TRBD2	19	TRBJ2-4	many	TRBV6-5	CASSSTTSGRARAKNIQYF	TGTGCCAGCAGTTCTACGACTAGCGGGAGGGCCCGGGCCAAAAACATTCAGTACTTC
TRBD2	15	TRBJ2-3	few	TRBV12-3/TRBV12-4	CASSFLAGGGDTQYF	TGTGCCAGCAGTTTTCTAGCGGGAGGAGGAGATACGCAGTATTTT
NA	15	TRBJ1-5	NA	TRBV18	CASSPLGRRGEPQHF	TGTGCCAGCTCACCACTAGGGCGCAGGGGTGAGCCCCAGCATTTT
NA	14	TRBJ1-1	few	TRBV7-2	CASSLDYVNTEAFF	TGTGCCAGCAGCTTGGATTATGTGAACACTGAAGCTTTCTTT
TRBD1	13	TRBJ1-2	few	TRBV29-1	CSVVEPGGDGYTF	TGCAGCGTTGTTGAGCCAGGGGGGGATGGCTACACCTTC
NA	17	TRBJ1-1	few	TRBV7-8	CASSLSQGILLNTEAFF	TGTGCCAGCAGCTTATCGCAGGGGATTCTATTGAACACTGAAGCTTTCTTT
NA	14	TRBJ1-2	NA	TRBV29-1	CSVELRGTGYGYTF	TGCAGCGTTGAACTTAGGGGAACAGGCTATGGCTACACCTTC
NA	14	TRBJ1-1	NA	TRBV28	CASSLAREGERAFF	TGTGCCAGCAGTTTGGCCCGGGAGGGGGAGCGGGCTTTCTTT
NA	17	TRBJ1-5	NA	TRBV15	CATSSEDRLFGNQPQHF	TGTGCCACCAGCAGCGAAGACAGACTTTTTGGCAATCAGCCCCAGCATTTT
TRBD2	16	TRBJ2-7	few	TRBV29-1	CSVEGGTSGSSYEQYF	TGCAGCGTTGAAGGGGGGACTAGCGGGAGTTCGTACGAGCAGTACTTC
TRBD2	16	TRBJ2-7	few	TRBV7-3	CASSLRGGGGTYEQYF	TGTGCCAGCAGCTTAAGGGGAGGCGGGGGGACCTACGAGCAGTACTTC
TRBD1	17	TRBJ1-4	few	TRBV4-1	CASSQVQQGVVGEKLFF	TGCGCCAGCAGCCAAGTCCAACAGGGGGTTGTGGGTGAAAAACTGTTTTTT
NA	13	TRBJ1-1	few	TRBV12-5	CASAPPGSLEAFF	TGTGCTAGTGCCCCCCCCGGTTCTCTTGAAGCTTTCTTT
NA	16	TRBJ1-1	few	TRBV28	CASGVSEGDVNTEAFF	TGTGCCAGCGGAGTCTCAGAAGGGGACGTTAACACTGAAGCTTTCTTT
TRBD2	15	TRBJ2-3	NA	TRBV20-1	CSAYGLAGGTDTQYF	TGCAGTGCTTATGGACTAGCGGGGGGCACAGATACGCAGTATTTT
NA	13	TRBJ2-1	few	TRBV11-2	CASSGELYNEQFF	TGTGCCAGCTCGGGGGAACTCTACAATGAGCAGTTCTTC
NA	13	TRBJ1-2	few	TRBV19	CASSYDSNYGYTF	TGTGCCAGTAGTTACGACAGCAACTATGGCTACACCTTC
TRBD1	15	TRBJ2-1	few	TRBV12-3/TRBV12-4	CASSRRQGHPTEQFF	TGTGCCAGCAGTCGTAGACAGGGCCACCCCACTGAGCAGTTCTTC
NA	14	TRBJ2-7	NA	TRBV7-2	CASSPVGLTYEQYF	TGTGCCAGCAGCCCCGTTGGACTGACCTACGAGCAGTACTTC
NA	10	TRBJ2-7	few	TRBV20-1	CSASGNEQYF	TGCAGTGCTAGTGGTAACGAGCAGTACTTC
NA	14	TRBJ2-7	NA	TRBV11-1	CASSFQDSSYEQYF	TGTGCCAGCAGCTTCCAGGATAGCTCCTACGAGCAGTACTTC
NA	13	TRBJ2-3	few	TRBV6-5	CASRSFLGDTQYF	TGTGCCAGCCGTTCATTCCTCGGGGATACGCAGTATTTT